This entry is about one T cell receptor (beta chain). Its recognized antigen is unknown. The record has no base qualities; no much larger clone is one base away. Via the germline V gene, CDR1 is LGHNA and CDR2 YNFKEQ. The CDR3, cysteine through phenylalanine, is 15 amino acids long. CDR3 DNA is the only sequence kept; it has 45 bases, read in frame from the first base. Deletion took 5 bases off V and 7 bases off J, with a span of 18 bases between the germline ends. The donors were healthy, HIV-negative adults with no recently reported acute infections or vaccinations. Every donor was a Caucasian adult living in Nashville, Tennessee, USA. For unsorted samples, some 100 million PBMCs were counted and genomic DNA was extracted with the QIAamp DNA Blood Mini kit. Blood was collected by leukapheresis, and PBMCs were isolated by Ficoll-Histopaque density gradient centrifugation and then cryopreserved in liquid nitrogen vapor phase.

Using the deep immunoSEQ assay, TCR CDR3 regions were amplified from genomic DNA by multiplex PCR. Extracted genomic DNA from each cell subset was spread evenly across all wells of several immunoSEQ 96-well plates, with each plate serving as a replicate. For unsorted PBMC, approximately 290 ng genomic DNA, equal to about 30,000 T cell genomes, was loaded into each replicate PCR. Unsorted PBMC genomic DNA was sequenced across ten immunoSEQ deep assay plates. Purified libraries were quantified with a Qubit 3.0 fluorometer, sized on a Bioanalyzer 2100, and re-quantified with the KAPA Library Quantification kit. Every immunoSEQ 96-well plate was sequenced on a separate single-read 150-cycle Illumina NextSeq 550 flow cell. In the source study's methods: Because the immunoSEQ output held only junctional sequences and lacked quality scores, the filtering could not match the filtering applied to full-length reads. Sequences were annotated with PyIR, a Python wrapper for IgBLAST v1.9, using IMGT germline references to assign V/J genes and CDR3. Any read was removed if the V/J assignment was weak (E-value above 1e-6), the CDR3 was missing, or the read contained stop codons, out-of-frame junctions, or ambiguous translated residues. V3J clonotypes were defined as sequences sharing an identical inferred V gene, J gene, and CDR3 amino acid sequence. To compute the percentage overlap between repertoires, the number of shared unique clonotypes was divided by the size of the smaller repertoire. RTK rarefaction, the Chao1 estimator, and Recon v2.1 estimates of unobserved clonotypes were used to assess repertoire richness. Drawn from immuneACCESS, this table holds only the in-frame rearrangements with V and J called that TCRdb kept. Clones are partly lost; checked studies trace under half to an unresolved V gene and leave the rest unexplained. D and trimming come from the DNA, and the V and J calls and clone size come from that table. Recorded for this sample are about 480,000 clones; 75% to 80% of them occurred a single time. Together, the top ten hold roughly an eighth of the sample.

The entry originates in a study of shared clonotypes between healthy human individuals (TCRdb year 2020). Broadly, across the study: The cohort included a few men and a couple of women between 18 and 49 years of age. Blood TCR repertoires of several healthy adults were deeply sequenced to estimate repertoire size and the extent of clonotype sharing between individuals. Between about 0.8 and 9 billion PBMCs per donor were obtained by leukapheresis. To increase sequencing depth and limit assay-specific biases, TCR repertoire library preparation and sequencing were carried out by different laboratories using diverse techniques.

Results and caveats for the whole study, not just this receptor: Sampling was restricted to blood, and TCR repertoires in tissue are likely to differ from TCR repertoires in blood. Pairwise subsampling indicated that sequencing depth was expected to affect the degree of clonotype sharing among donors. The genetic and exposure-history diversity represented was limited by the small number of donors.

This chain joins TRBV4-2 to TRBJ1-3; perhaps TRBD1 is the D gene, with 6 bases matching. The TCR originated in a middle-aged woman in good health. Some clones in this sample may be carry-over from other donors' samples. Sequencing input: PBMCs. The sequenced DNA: TGTGCCAGCAGCAGCTCGGGGGGCTTGAGGAACACCATATATTTT. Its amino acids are CASSSSGGLRNTIYF.